The 29 T cell receptor beta chains listed next were all sequenced from one sample in a study of T cell changes during pregnancy in multiple sclerosis. The assay was immunoSEQ multiplex PCR, and TCRdb's table has in-frame clones only and misses some. The data show about 40,000 clones, around 94% seen once. The sequenced sample was peripheral blood, obtained in the third trimester of pregnancy. The receptors were gathered from a female donor with multiple sclerosis, enrolled in a pregnancy study.

In this sample, this clone turned up once. V and J are TRBV9 and TRBJ1-6, with 8 nucleotides matching TRBD1. The junction had 9 bases not matched to a gene; V was cut back by 3 bases and J by 10 bases. The CDR3 sequence is 15 residues long. Germline values: CDR1 SGDLS, CDR2 YYNGEE. CDR3 amino acids: CASSGGQGAGSPLHF. CDR3 DNA: TGTGCCAGCAGCGGCGGACAGGGCGCAGGGTCACCCCTCCACTTT.

This rearrangement joins TRBV30 to TRBJ1-2; 7 bases line up with TRBD1. Germline CDR1 reads GTSNPN; CDR2 reads SVGIG (reference sequence). V lost 0 bases and J lost 4; bases outside the gene matches: 8. The CDR3 runs to 15 residues. In DNA, the CDR3 is TGTGCCTGGAGTGTCTTGGGGACAGATGTCTATGGCTACACCTTC. Translation: CAWSVLGTDVYGYTF.

This clone was observed a handful of times. The rearrangement joins TRBV14 to TRBJ1-6; 7 bases map to TRBD1. Germline CDR1 is SGHDN and CDR2 is FVKESK. V dropped 2 bases and J dropped 6; count of bases not matched to a gene: 13. The CDR3 has 18 residues. This CDR3 is CASSQTILRQGINSPLHF. The CDR3 DNA reads as TGTGCCAGCAGCCAAACTATCCTCAGACAGGGTATTAATTCACCCCTCCACTTT.

The chain has TRBV5-1 and TRBJ1-3; D is perhaps TRBD1 (5 bases). Germline V CDR1 and CDR2: SGHRS, YFSETQ. The CDR3 runs to 15 residues. Trimming removed 4 bases from V and 0 bases from J, with 11 bases in between. The DNA of the CDR3 is TGCGCCAGCAGCCAGGACATTCACTCTGGAAACACCATATATTTT. Amino acid sequence: CASSQDIHSGNTIYF. Using reference TRBV5-1 and TRBJ1-3 for the parts outside the CDR3, the full variable domain is KAGVTQTPRYLIKTRGQQVTLSCSPISGHRSVSWYQQTPGQGLQFLFEYFSETQRNKGNFPGRFSGRQFSNSRSEMNVSTLELGDSALYLCASSQDIHSGNTIYFGEGSWLTVV.

In this sample, this clone turned up once. The V and J genes are TRBV7-2 and TRBJ1-2; 8 positions agree with TRBD1. This CDR3 comprises 14 residues. CDR1 and CDR2 (germline): SGHTA, FQGNSA. The trim removed 5 bases at V and 4 bases at J, leaving 6 bases unmatched. CDR3 loop: CASSPSGTGYGYTF. CDR3 in DNA: TGTGCCAGCAGCCCATCCGGGACAGGCTATGGCTACACCTTC.

The gene calls are TRBV5-6 and TRBJ2-2, with TRBD1 matching over 9 bases. This CDR3 is built from 13 residues. V shed 5 bases, J shed 8 bases, and the junction held 4 bases outside the gene matches. Germline V gives CDR1 SGHDT, CDR2 YYEEEE. For the CDR3, the DNA is TGTGCCAGCAGATGGACAGGGGCTGGGGAGCTGTTTTTT. Translated: CASRWTGAGELFF.

V usage is TRBV11-2 and J usage is TRBJ2-2; 15 bases match TRBD2. Trimming cost V 3 bases and J 5 bases; bases outside gene matches: 4. The CDR3 runs 17 residues. Germline CDR1 SGHAT, CDR2 FQNNGV. CDR3 residues: CASSLGLAGGGTGELFF. The CDR3 nucleotides are TGTGCCAGCAGCTTGGGACTAGCGGGAGGTGGGACCGGGGAGCTGTTTTTT.

The chain joins TRBV2 to TRBJ1-3; D might be TRBD1 (5 bases). The CDR3 is 14 amino acids. Germline assignment: CDR1 SNHLY and CDR2 FYNNEI. V lost 8 bases to trimming and J lost 4 bases, with 15 bases between them. The CDR3 nucleotides are TGTGCCAGCGGCGAAGACAGCCTGGGAAACACCATATATTTT. This sequence encodes CASGEDSLGNTIYF.

J is TRBJ1-4 and V is TRBV5-6, with 12 bases that match TRBD1. CDR1 and CDR2 (germline): SGHDT, YYEEEE. The CDR3 is 15 residues long. J lost 8 bases, V lost 1 base, and 3 bases had no gene match. The CDR3 is CASSLPGTGGEKLFF. In DNA, the CDR3 is TGTGCCAGCAGCTTGCCGGGGACAGGGGGCGAAAAACTGTTTTTT.

The rearrangement joins TRBV9 to TRBJ2-3; tentative D call: TRBD2 (7 bases). This CDR3 region has 16 residues. The germline V and J ends were trimmed by 0 bases and 0 bases, with 11 bases remaining between them. Germline loops: CDR1 SGDLS, CDR2 YYNGEE. The CDR3, as DNA: TGTGCCAGCAGCGTAGGGGGGGGACACAGCACAGATACGCAGTATTTT. Its translation: CASSVGGGHSTDTQYF. The whole variable domain, remainder taken from reference TRBV9 and TRBJ2-3, is DSGVTQTPKHLITATGQRVTLRCSPRSGDLSVYWYQQSLDQGLQFLIQYYNGEERAKGNILERFSAQQFPDLHSELNLSSLELGDSALYFCASSVGGGHSTDTQYFGPGTRLTVL.

The chain employs TRBV7-8 and TRBJ1-4, with D possibly matching TRBD1 (5 bases). The germline V gene has CDR1 SGHVS and CDR2 FQNEAQ. This CDR3 comprises 17 residues. The V end lost 0 bases, the J end lost 5 bases, and 16 bases lay between the germline ends. In nucleotides, the CDR3 is TGTGCCAGCAGCTTAGCGGGGCGTACCCAACGGAATGAAAAACTGTTTTTT. Protein: CASSLAGRTQRNEKLFF.

The chain couples TRBV28 to TRBJ1-2, with TRBD1 matching over 7 bases. Per the germline V gene, CDR1 is MDHEN and CDR2 is SYDVKM. V trimming: 8 bases; J trimming: 5 bases; junction bases outside the gene matches: 8. CDR3 length equals 13 residues. The CDR3: CASLDREAYGYTF. The CDR3 region has the DNA TGTGCCAGCCTCGACAGGGAGGCTTATGGCTACACCTTC.

The rearrangement joins TRBV2 to TRBJ2-7; TRBD1 aligns across 7 bases. CDR1 is SNHLY and CDR2 is FYNNEI in the germline V gene. The length of the CDR3 is 13 residues. The V gene end was trimmed by 6 bases and the J gene end by 2 bases; junction bases not matched to a gene: 4. CDR3 sequence: CASRWTGTYEQYF. The CDR3 region has the DNA TGTGCCAGCAGATGGACAGGCACCTACGAGCAGTACTTC.

The rearrangement joins TRBV6-1 to TRBJ2-1, with D unclear. Trimming left V 5 bases short and J 9 bases short, with 14 bases between. The CDR3 loop spans 13 amino acids. CDR1 is MNHNS and CDR2 is SASEGT in the germline V gene. In DNA form, the CDR3 reads TGTGCCAGCAGTCCACGACTGCTCGGTGAGCAGTTCTTC. Translating gives CASSPRLLGEQFF.

The V call is TRBV4-1, the J call TRBJ2-1; tentative D call: TRBD2 (6 bases). The CDR3 spans 17 residues. V lost 2 bases, J lost 4 bases, and 18 bases lay in between. Germline V gives CDR1 MGHRA, CDR2 YSYEKL. The CDR3 spells CASSQQRLVRTYNEQFF. The CDR3 DNA sequence: TGCGCCAGCAGCCAACAAAGACTAGTTAGGACTTACAATGAGCAGTTCTTC.

The chain is built from TRBV6-4 and TRBJ1-2, with D tentatively TRBD1 (5 bases). CDR3 length: 14 residues. Germline CDR1 and CDR2: MRHNA and SNTAGT. Trimming pared 6 bases from V and 2 bases from J, leaving 13 bases between. CDR3 sequence (DNA): TGTGCCAGCAGCCCCACGGGGGGAAACTATGGCTACACCTTC. Protein sequence: CASSPTGGNYGYTF.

The chain uses TRBV6-1 and TRBJ2-7; the D gene is possibly TRBD2 (7 bases). The CDR3 is 14 amino acids. Germline V CDR1 and CDR2: MNHNS, SASEGT. Trimming stripped 4 bases from V and 0 bases from J, with 10 bases between. CDR3 residues: CASSARGASYEQYF. The CDR3 region has the DNA TGTGCCAGCAGTGCACGGGGGGCCTCCTACGAGCAGTACTTC.

The chain has TRBV14 and TRBJ1-6, with 9 bases matching TRBD1. The CDR3 is 15 residues long. Per germline, CDR1 SGHDN and CDR2 FVKESK. Unmatched junction bases numbered 6, after V lost 2 bases and J lost 10 bases. The CDR3 DNA sequence: TGTGCCAGCAGCCAAACCGGGACAGGGTTATCACCCCTCCACTTT. Protein sequence: CASSQTGTGLSPLHF.

The chain employs TRBV10-3 and TRBJ2-2; 9 bases are a match to TRBD2. Germline V gives CDR1 ENHRY, CDR2 SYGVKD. CDR3 length: 15 amino acids. V shed 7 bases, J shed 5 bases, and the junction held 8 bases outside the gene matches. CDR3 DNA: TGTGCCATCAATGTAGCGGGAGTGCGGACCGGGGAGCTGTTTTTT. Its protein is CAINVAGVRTGELFF.

This chain joins TRBV7-2 and TRBJ2-2; 9 nucleotides match TRBD2. V trimming: 10 bases; J trimming: 4 bases; junction bases outside the gene matches: 10. The CDR3 spans 15 residues. The V gene's germline CDR1 is SGHTA and CDR2 FQGNSA. The CDR3 DNA is TGTGCCACCAAATTAGCGGGAGAGGTCACCGGGGAGCTGTTTTTT. Protein product: CATKLAGEVTGELFF.

The chain employs TRBV5-1 and TRBJ1-2; D might be TRBD1 (5 bases). CDR1 is SGHRS and CDR2 is YFSETQ in the germline V gene. The CDR3 is made up of 13 amino acids. The ends were cut back, 4 bases at V and 3 bases at J, with 10 bases in the middle. This CDR3 reads CASSQARDYGYTF. CDR3 coding DNA: TGCGCCAGCAGCCAAGCCAGGGACTATGGCTACACCTTC.

The CDR3 is CASSESVGREETQYF. The CDR3 DNA follows: TGTGCCAGCAGTGAATCAGTCGGCAGGGAAGAGACCCAGTACTTC. The chain joins TRBV6-1 to TRBJ2-5; maybe TRBD1 (5 bases). There are 15 residues in the CDR3. V lost 2 bases, J lost 3 bases, and 13 bases lay in between. Germline V CDR1 and CDR2: MNHNS, SASEGT.

The chain carries TRBV27 and TRBJ2-1; 9 nucleotides match TRBD1. The V gene's germline CDR1 is MNHEY and CDR2 SMNVEV (reference sequence). The CDR3 runs 15 residues. Losses at the gene ends were 8 bases for V and 9 bases for J; bases not matched to a gene: 14. The CDR3 sequence: CASEPGTGIFGEQFF. DNA for the CDR3: TGTGCCAGCGAACCCGGGACAGGGATTTTCGGTGAGCAGTTCTTC.

This chain joins TRBV30 and TRBJ2-2; weak D call: TRBD1 (6 bases). The CDR3 runs to 15 residues. V dropped 2 bases and J dropped 2 bases, with 12 bases sitting between them. From germline, CDR1 is GTSNPN and CDR2 SVGIG (reference sequence). The CDR3 sequence is CAWSIDRQNTGELFF. The CDR3 nucleotides read TGTGCCTGGAGTATCGACAGGCAAAACACCGGGGAGCTGTTTTTT.

The chain joins TRBV7-9 to TRBJ2-5; D is perhaps TRBD1 (6 bases). CDR1 and CDR2 from the germline V gene are SEHNR and FQNEAQ (reference sequence). V was pared by 6 bases and J by 2 bases, with 13 bases between. CDR3 length: 14 amino acids. Here the CDR3 DNA reads TGTGCCAGCAGATACATAGGGGGTCAAGAGACCCAGTACTTC. Its protein is CASRYIGGQETQYF.

This clone appeared a single time. This chain joins TRBV5-3 and TRBJ2-2; possibly TRBD2 for D (6 bases). TRBV5-3 is treated as an ORF (open reading frame) with a function not yet certain. CDR3 length equals 14 residues. V was pared by 4 bases and J by 6 bases, with 13 bases between. The chain's CDR3 is CARSVGEAPGELFF. CDR3 nucleotides: TGTGCCAGAAGCGTAGGGGAGGCTCCCGGGGAGCTGTTTTTT.

The gene calls are TRBV28 and TRBJ2-7; 8 bases match TRBD1. Losses at the gene ends were 5 bases for V and 0 bases for J; bases not matched to a gene: 9. Germline assignment: CDR1 MDHEN and CDR2 SYDVKM. This CDR3 region has 16 residues. The CDR3 DNA sequence: TGTGCCAGCAGTAGGGTGGGGGACAGGAGCTCCTACGAGCAGTACTTC. It yields the protein CASSRVGDRSSYEQYF.

Here the CDR3 DNA reads TGTGCCAGCAGCGTCCTGGGACTAGCTGGCACAGATACGCAGTATTTT. Its protein product is CASSVLGLAGTDTQYF. The chain has TRBV9 and TRBJ2-3; 9 nucleotides line up with TRBD2. This CDR3 is 16 amino acids long. V gave up 2 bases and J gave up 1 base; unmatched junction bases: 5. The germline gives CDR1 SGDLS, CDR2 YYNGEE. The entire variable domain, with the rest obtained from reference TRBV9 and TRBJ2-3, is as follows: DSGVTQTPKHLITATGQRVTLRCSPRSGDLSVYWYQQSLDQGLQFLIQYYNGEERAKGNILERFSAQQFPDLHSELNLSSLELGDSALYFCASSVLGLAGTDTQYFGPGTRLTVL.

In its sample, this clone is medium-sized (0.01 to 0.1%). The chain couples TRBV6-4 to TRBJ2-3, with 8 bases that match TRBD2. The CDR3 extends over 14 amino acids. CDR1 and CDR2 from the germline V gene are MRHNA and SNTAGT. Germline trimming cut 3 bases from V and 1 base from J; bases unmatched to any gene: 0. CDR3 DNA: TGTGCCAGCAGTGAGCGGGGGGGCACAGATACGCAGTATTTT. It encodes CASSERGGTDTQYF.